These T cell receptor beta chains were read from a single sample in a study of blood T cell repertoires in COVID-19. Assay used: immunoSEQ multiplex PCR; TCRdb lists only in-frame clones, some missing. The sample holds some 150,000 clones, about four fifths seen once. Source material: peripheral blood. The receptors come from a man aged 60 to 75 with acute or convalescent COVID-19. Each CDR3 is given with its conserved first and last residue. A D gene is named only where the DNA matches it firmly. Clone size is given for some rows only: seen once, a few or many times, or a class if the clone is expanded.

j_call,v_call,d_call,clone_size,cdr3_nt,cdr3_aa
TRBJ1-4,TRBV21-1,-,-,TGTGCCAGCAGCAAAGGGGGGGCCGAGGACAGGGTCCTGGCCGCAACTAATGAAAAACTGTTTTTT,CASSKGGAEDRVLAATNEKLFF
TRBJ2-2,TRBV4-1,TRBD1,-,TGCGCCAGCAGCAGGGACAGGGGACTCTCTAACACCGGGGAGCTGTTTTTT,CASSRDRGLSNTGELFF
TRBJ2-1,TRBV2,TRBD1,-,TGTGCCAGCAGCACGGACAGGGGGCGGTGGAATGAGCAGTTCTTC,CASSTDRGRWNEQFF
TRBJ2-7,TRBV28,TRBD2,-,TGTGCCAGCAGTTTAATATGGGCTAGCGGGCCCTCCTACGAGCAGTACTTC,CASSLIWASGPSYEQYF
TRBJ2-1,TRBV7-3,-,-,TGTGCCAGCAGACCCCCTGGGGGGGAGCAGTTCTTC,CASRPPGGEQFF
TRBJ1-5,TRBV28,TRBD1,once,TGTGCCAGCAGTGCCAGGGGGTTTCGGGGCAATCAGCCCCAGCATTTT,CASSARGFRGNQPQHF
TRBJ2-1,TRBV28,TRBD2,once,TGTGCCAGCAGTTTATTGGGGCTAGCGGGAGGGGGCGAGCAGTTCTTC,CASSLLGLAGGGEQFF
TRBJ1-6,TRBV27,-,-,TGTGCCAGCACCTCGGGGACCTATAATTCACCCCTCCACTTT,CASTSGTYNSPLHF
TRBJ2-5,TRBV6-2/TRBV6-3,TRBD2,-,TGTGCCAGCAGCGGAGGCGGGGGAGAGACCCAGTACTTC,CASSGGGGETQYF
TRBJ2-1,TRBV9,-,-,TGTGCCAGCAGCGTAGATTGGGCGTCCTACAATGAGCAGTTCTTC,CASSVDWASYNEQFF
TRBJ1-2,TRBV6-5,TRBD1,-,TGTGCCAGCAGTCCGGACAGGGGGGTCAGTGGCTACACCTTC,CASSPDRGVSGYTF
TRBJ2-7,TRBV5-1,-,-,TGCGCCAGCAGCGGGGGGGCCAGGGAGCAGTACTTC,CASSGGAREQYF
TRBJ2-2,TRBV27,TRBD1,-,TGTGCCAGCAGTTTACCCCCCCCCGGACAGGGGGTAACCGGGGAGCTGTTTTTT,CASSLPPPGQGVTGELFF
TRBJ2-3,TRBV14,-,-,TGTGCCAGCAGTCGGCAGCCCAGGAGCACAGATACGCAGTATTTT,CASSRQPRSTDTQYF
TRBJ1-4,TRBV19,TRBD1,-,TGTGCCAGTAGTCTCCCAACAGGGGATGAAAAACTGTTTTTT,CASSLPTGDEKLFF
TRBJ2-3,TRBV2,-,-,TGTGCCAGCAGTGAGCGGGACTGGACAGATACGCAGTATTTT,CASSERDWTDTQYF
TRBJ2-1,TRBV5-1,TRBD2,-,TGCGCCAGCAGCTTAAGCGGGAGAAACTACAATGAGCAGTTCTTC,CASSLSGRNYNEQFF
TRBJ2-3,TRBV18,TRBD1,-,TGTGCCAGCTCAGTCGGGACAGAAGCAGATACGCAGTATTTT,CASSVGTEADTQYF
TRBJ2-1,TRBV28,TRBD2,once,TGTGCCAGCGCCGGACTAGCGGGGATAAGTGGTAATGAGCAGTTCTTC,CASAGLAGISGNEQFF
TRBJ2-1,TRBV9,-,once,TGTGCCAGCAGCGTAGGAATAGAGATCTCCTACAATGAGCAGTTCTTC,CASSVGIEISYNEQFF
TRBJ2-1,TRBV4-2,TRBD2,-,TGTGCCAGCAGCCAAGATCTAACTAGCGTAGGGGATGAGCAGTTCTTC,CASSQDLTSVGDEQFF
TRBJ2-2,TRBV7-7,TRBD2,-,TGTGCCAGCAGCTCAACCGGGACTAGCGTCACCGGGGAGCTGTTTTTT,CASSSTGTSVTGELFF
TRBJ2-1,TRBV4-2,TRBD2,-,TGTGCCAGCAGCCAAGGGCGGGAGCGTACCAATGAGCAGTTCTTC,CASSQGRERTNEQFF
TRBJ1-4,TRBV5-4,-,-,TGTGCCAGCAGCTTGTCTCGGACAGATGAAAAACTGTTTTTT,CASSLSRTDEKLFF
TRBJ2-1,TRBV7-2,TRBD2,once,TGTGCCAGCAGCCGCCCGGGACTAGCGGGAGGGGGCAATGAGCAGTTCTTC,CASSRPGLAGGGNEQFF
TRBJ2-1,TRBV29-1,TRBD1,-,TGCAGCGTTGATTTAAGGGCAGGGGGTTGGAAACCCGTCAGTGAGCAGTTCTTC,CSVDLRAGGWKPVSEQFF
TRBJ1-2,TRBV5-4,-,-,TGTGCCAGCAGCTTGGCCGCGGCGGCCTACACCTTC,CASSLAAAAYTF
TRBJ1-1,TRBV5-1,-,-,TGCGCCAGCAGCTTGGAGGCAGATCCCAGAAGAGGGACTGAAGCTTTCTTT,CASSLEADPRRGTEAFF
TRBJ2-6,TRBV11-2,TRBD1,-,TGTGCCAGCAGCTTTAATATCGGGACAGGGACTGCTGGGGCCAACGTCCTGACTTTC,CASSFNIGTGTAGANVLTF
TRBJ1-4,TRBV25-1,TRBD1,-,TGTGCCAGCAGTGAGGAGGGGGCAGCGGAAAAACTGTTTTTT,CASSEEGAAEKLFF
TRBJ1-2,TRBV5-5,TRBD1,-,TGTGCCAGCAGCCCGTGGACAGGGGGCGATGGCTATGGCTACACCTTC,CASSPWTGGDGYGYTF
TRBJ2-3,TRBV6-2/TRBV6-3,TRBD2,-,TGTGCCAGCAGTTCTGGACTAGCGGGATGGGATACGCAGTATTTT,CASSSGLAGWDTQYF
TRBJ2-2,TRBV5-1,TRBD2,-,TGCGCCAGCAGCTTGACGGGAGGGAACACCGGGGAGCTGTTTTTT,CASSLTGGNTGELFF
TRBJ2-7,TRBV6-6,-,-,TGTGCCAGCCGTTTAGGGGCGGGGGAGCAGTACTTC,CASRLGAGEQYF
TRBJ2-3,TRBV7-2,TRBD2,few,TGTGCCAGCAGCTTAGAGCGGGGGGGCACAGATACGCAGTATTTT,CASSLERGGTDTQYF
TRBJ2-3,TRBV5-5,TRBD2,-,TGTGCCAGCAGTCGGGACTACACAGATACGCAGTATTTT,CASSRDYTDTQYF
TRBJ1-3,TRBV4-1,-,-,TGCGCCAGCAGCCTTATTGGAAGGGGCGCTGGAAACACCATATATTTT,CASSLIGRGAGNTIYF
TRBJ2-1,TRBV14,-,-,TGTGCCAGCAGCCTTATAGGCCCCTCACAGGAGCTGAATGAGCAGTTCTTC,CASSLIGPSQELNEQFF
TRBJ2-7,TRBV10-3,-,-,TGTGCCATCAGTGATCAGGTCTATAACGAGCAGTACTTC,CAISDQVYNEQYF
TRBJ1-5,TRBV28,-,-,TGTGCCAGCAGTGCAGGGGATTGGGAGGGGCCCCAGCATTTT,CASSAGDWEGPQHF
TRBJ1-5,TRBV19,TRBD1,-,TGTGCCAGTAGTCTGGGACAGGGGGCATTAGGCAATCAGCCCCAGCATTTT,CASSLGQGALGNQPQHF
TRBJ1-5,TRBV7-2,TRBD1,-,TGTGCCAGCAGCTTCGGGACAGGGTTTCTTCAGCCCCAGCATTTT,CASSFGTGFLQPQHF
TRBJ2-3,TRBV19,-,-,TGTGCCAGTAGTATCCCGCAGGGCGTACAGTATTTT,CASSIPQGVQYF
TRBJ2-5,TRBV6-5,TRBD1,-,TGTGCCAGCAGTTACTTAGGGGGCCGAGAGACCCAGTACTTC,CASSYLGGRETQYF
TRBJ2-4,TRBV9,TRBD2,-,TGTGCCAGCAGCGTAGAATTAGCGGGCGCCAAAAACATTCAGTACTTC,CASSVELAGAKNIQYF
TRBJ1-2,TRBV6-2/TRBV6-3,TRBD1,few,TGTGCCAGCAGTCCACGGGACAGGCATGGCTATGGCTACACCTTC,CASSPRDRHGYGYTF
TRBJ2-2,TRBV2,-,-,TGTGCCAGCAAGGGGTCCCAGAACACCGGGGAGCTGTTTTTT,CASKGSQNTGELFF
TRBJ1-3,TRBV7-2,TRBD1,-,TGTGCCAGCAGTAAAGTCCCGGGACAGGGAGCAACTGGAAACACCATATATTTT,CASSKVPGQGATGNTIYF
TRBJ2-1,TRBV19,TRBD2,-,TGTGCCAGTAGTAAGAAGAGCGGGAGTATTGAGCAGTTCTTC,CASSKKSGSIEQFF
TRBJ1-4,TRBV5-6,TRBD1,-,TGTGCCAGCAGCTTTAAAGGGGGCGCGAATGAAAAACTGTTTTTT,CASSFKGGANEKLFF
TRBJ1-5,TRBV29-1,-,-,TGCAGCGTTCTGGGACAAGGGAATCAGCCCCAGCATTTT,CSVLGQGNQPQHF
TRBJ1-3,TRBV7-2,-,-,TGTGCCAGCAGCTTAGAGACAGGTGGAAACACCATATATTTT,CASSLETGGNTIYF
TRBJ2-3,TRBV5-4,TRBD1,-,TGTGCCAGCAGGGCTGGGACAGGGGGCGCAGATACGCAGTATTTT,CASRAGTGGADTQYF
TRBJ2-5,TRBV7-9,-,-,TGTGCCAGCAGCTTAAGGCTCGGGGGTCCGGAGACCCAGTACTTC,CASSLRLGGPETQYF
TRBJ1-6,TRBV6-5,TRBD1,-,TGTGCCAGCAGAACCCCGGGACAGGGTAATTCACCCCTCCACTTT,CASRTPGQGNSPLHF
TRBJ1-5,TRBV2,-,few,TGTGCCAGCAGTGGACGGAGGTTCAATCAGCCCCAGCATTTT,CASSGRRFNQPQHF
TRBJ1-1,TRBV19,-,-,TGTGCCAGTAAAGAGGGGGGGATCATGAACACTGAAGCTTTCTTT,CASKEGGIMNTEAFF